This record looks at one T cell receptor beta chain sequence and its context. Antigen unknown. CDR3 length: 14 residues. Germline lookup yields CDR1 MNHEY and CDR2 SMNVEV (reference sequence). The data were taken from a study of T cells expressing NK-cell markers. Study overall: Sorted CD3+CD56+NKG2C+, CD3+CD56+NKG2C- and CD3+CD56-NKG2C+ T cells supplied TCR beta repertoires.

The TCR beta cDNA came from 5'RACE template switching with UMIs. Reanalyzing the 5' RACE reads, TCRdb keeps one entry per CDR3 protein, without DNA. Its table records approximately 22,000 distinct CDR3 sequences. Study conclusions and caveats: These clonotypes also led the CD3+CD56-NKG2C+ fraction in four donors.

This chain uses TRBV27 with TRBJ2-5; as DNA is missing, the TRBD1 call by TCRdb cannot be tested. The sample comprised blood T cells: a sorted CD56 or NKG2C T cell subset, CD4+ or CD8+ T cells, or bulk PBMC T cells (not recorded which). This clonotype was sampled from a man between 18 and 69 years old in good health. The CDR3 here is CASSFRGRWETQYF.